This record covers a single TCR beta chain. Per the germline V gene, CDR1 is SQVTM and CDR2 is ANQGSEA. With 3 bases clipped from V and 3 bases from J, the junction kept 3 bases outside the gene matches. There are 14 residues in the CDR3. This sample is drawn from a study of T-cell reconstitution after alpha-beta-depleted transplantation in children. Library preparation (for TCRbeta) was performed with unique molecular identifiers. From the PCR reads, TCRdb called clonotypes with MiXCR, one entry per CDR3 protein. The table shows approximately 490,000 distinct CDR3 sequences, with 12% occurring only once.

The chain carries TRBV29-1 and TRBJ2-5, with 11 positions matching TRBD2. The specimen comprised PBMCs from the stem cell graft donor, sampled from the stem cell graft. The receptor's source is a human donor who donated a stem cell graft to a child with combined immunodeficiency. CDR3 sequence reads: CSVEVAGGEETQYF. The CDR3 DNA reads TGCAGCGTTGAGGTAGCGGGAGGGGAAGAGACCCAGTACTTC.